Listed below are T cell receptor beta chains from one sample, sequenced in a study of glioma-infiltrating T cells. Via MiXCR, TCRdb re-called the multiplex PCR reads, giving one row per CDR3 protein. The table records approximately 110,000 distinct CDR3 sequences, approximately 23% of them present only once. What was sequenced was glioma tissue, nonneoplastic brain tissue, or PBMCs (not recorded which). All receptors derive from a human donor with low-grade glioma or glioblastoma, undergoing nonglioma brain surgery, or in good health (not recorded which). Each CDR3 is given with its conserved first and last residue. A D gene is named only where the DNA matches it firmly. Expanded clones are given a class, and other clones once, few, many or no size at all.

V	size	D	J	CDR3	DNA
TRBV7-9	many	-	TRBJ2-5	CASSSGAETQYF	TGTGCCAGCAGCTCAGGGGCAGAGACCCAGTACTTC
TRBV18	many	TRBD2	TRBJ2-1	CASSPPGKTSGSMYEQFF	TGTGCCAGCTCACCTCCCGGGAAGACTAGCGGGAGTATGTATGAGCAGTTCTTC
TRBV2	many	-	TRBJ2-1	CASSEAISYNEQFF	TGTGCCAGCAGTGAAGCGATATCCTACAATGAGCAGTTCTTC
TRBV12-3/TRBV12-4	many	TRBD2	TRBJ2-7	CASSLAQGGAYEQYF	TGTGCCAGCAGTTTAGCCCAGGGAGGGGCCTACGAGCAGTACTTC
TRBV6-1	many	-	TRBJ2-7	CASSPREEQYF	TGTGCCAGCAGCCCCCGAGAAGAGCAGTACTTC
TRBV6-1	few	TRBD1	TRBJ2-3	CASSHPKRGPSTDTQYF	TGTGCCAGCAGTCACCCTAAGAGGGGGCCAAGCACAGATACGCAGTATTTT
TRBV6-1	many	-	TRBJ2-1	CASSHEGGYYNEQFF	TGTGCCAGCAGTCACGAAGGAGGATACTACAATGAGCAGTTCTTC
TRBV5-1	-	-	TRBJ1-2	CASSLTLRGYYGYTF	TGCGCCAGCAGCTTGACCCTTAGAGGGTACTATGGCTACACCTTC
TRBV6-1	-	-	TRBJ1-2	CASGSGTYGYTF	TGTGCCAGCGGATCTGGGACCTATGGCTACACCTTC
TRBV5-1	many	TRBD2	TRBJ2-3	CASSSLAGNTDTQYF	TGTGCCAGCAGCTCACTAGCGGGGAACACAGATACGCAGTATTTT
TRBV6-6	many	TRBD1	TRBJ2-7	CASSYATGGGYEQYF	TGTGCCAGCAGTTACGCCACAGGGGGCGGATACGAGCAGTACTTC
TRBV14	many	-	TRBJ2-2	CASSLQITGELFF	TGTGCCAGCAGCCTCCAGATCACCGGGGAGCTGTTTTTT
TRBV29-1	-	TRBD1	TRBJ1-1	CSVDRGSGTEAFF	TGCAGCGTTGACAGGGGGTCAGGCACTGAAGCTTTCTTT
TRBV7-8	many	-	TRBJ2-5	CASRNHQGLGETQYF	TGTGCCAGCAGAAACCATCAGGGGCTAGGAGAGACCCAGTACTTC
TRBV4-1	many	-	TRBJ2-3	CASSRLEGAGTDTQYF	TGCGCCAGCAGCCGCCTAGAAGGGGCCGGCACAGATACGCAGTATTTT
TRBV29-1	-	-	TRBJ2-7	CSVAGQGHGEQYF	TGCAGCGTTGCGGGACAAGGGCATGGCGAGCAGTACTTC
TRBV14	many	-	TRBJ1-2	CASSQASVGLPLYGYTF	TGTGCCAGCAGCCAAGCATCCGTCGGACTTCCGCTCTATGGCTACACCTTC
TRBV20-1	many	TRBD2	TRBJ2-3	CSARSVLSSGGTDTQYF	TGCAGTGCTAGATCCGTGCTTTCTAGCGGCGGCACAGATACGCAGTATTTT
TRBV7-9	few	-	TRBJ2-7	CATRDLYEQYF	TGTGCCACCCGGGACCTCTACGAGCAGTACTTC
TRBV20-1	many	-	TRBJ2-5	CSAPDSPQTQYF	TGCAGTGCCCCGGACTCTCCGCAGACCCAGTACTTC
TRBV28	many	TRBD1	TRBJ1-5	CASSLWGGQGVQPQHF	TGTGCCAGCAGTTTATGGGGGGGACAGGGGGTCCAGCCCCAGCATTTT
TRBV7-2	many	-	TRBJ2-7	CASSRLFVLSEQYF	TGTGCCAGCAGCCGTCTATTCGTTCTAAGCGAGCAGTACTTC
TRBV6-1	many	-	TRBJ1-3	CASSPTGDSGNTIYF	TGTGCCAGCAGTCCGACAGGAGACTCTGGAAACACCATATATTTT
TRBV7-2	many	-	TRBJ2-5	CASSLADGRWTQYF	TGTGCCAGCAGCTTAGCGGACGGTCGGTGGACCCAGTACTTC
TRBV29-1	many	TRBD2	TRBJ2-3	CSVAPSGNLDTQYF	TGCAGCGTTGCCCCAAGCGGGAATTTGGATACGCAGTATTTT
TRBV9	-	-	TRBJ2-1	CASSVGGNLYNEQFF	TGTGCCAGCAGCGTAGGCGGGAATCTCTACAATGAGCAGTTCTTC
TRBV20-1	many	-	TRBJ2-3	CSASGEESSTDTQYF	TGCAGTGCTAGCGGGGAGGAAAGTAGCACAGATACGCAGTATTTT
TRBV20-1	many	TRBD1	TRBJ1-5	CSASPTGTVSNQPQHF	TGCAGTGCTAGTCCCACCGGGACAGTTAGCAATCAGCCCCAGCATTTT
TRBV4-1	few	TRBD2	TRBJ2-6	CASSQRGGLAGGSGANVLTF	TGCGCCAGCAGCCAAAGAGGGGGACTAGCGGGTGGGTCTGGGGCCAACGTCCTGACTTTC
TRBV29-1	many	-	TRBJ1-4	CSVEDTRGAGEKLFF	TGCAGCGTTGAAGATACCCGGGGGGCTGGAGAAAAACTGTTTTTT
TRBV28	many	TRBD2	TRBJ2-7	CASSLRLADYEQYF	TGTGCCAGCAGTTTAAGGCTAGCGGACTACGAGCAGTACTTC
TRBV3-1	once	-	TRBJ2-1	CASSQDSRGSSYNEQFF	TGTGCCAGCAGCCAAGACTCTAGAGGATCCTCCTACAATGAGCAGTTCTTC
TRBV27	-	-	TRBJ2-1	CASIFNYNEQFF	TGTGCCAGCATTTTCAATTACAATGAGCAGTTCTTC
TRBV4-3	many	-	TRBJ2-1	CASSQAAGLNNEQFF	TGCGCCAGCAGCCAAGCGGCCGGACTCAACAATGAGCAGTTCTTC
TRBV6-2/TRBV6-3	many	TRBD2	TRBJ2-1	CASSSSSGSAEQFF	TGTGCCAGCAGTTCTTCTAGCGGGAGCGCTGAGCAGTTCTTC
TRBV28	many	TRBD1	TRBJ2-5	CASSLVGQVTQETQYF	TGTGCCAGCAGTTTGGTGGGACAGGTGACCCAAGAGACCCAGTACTTC
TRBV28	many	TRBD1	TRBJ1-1	CASSLSQGAAFF	TGTGCCAGCAGTTTATCACAGGGGGCAGCTTTCTTT
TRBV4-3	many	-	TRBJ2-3	CASSQDSPGTRQYF	TGCGCCAGCAGCCAAGACTCACCCGGGACGAGGCAGTATTTT
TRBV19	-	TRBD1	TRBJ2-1	CDSIGRGSSNEQFF	TGTGACAGTATCGGCAGGGGGTCCTCCAATGAGCAGTTCTTC
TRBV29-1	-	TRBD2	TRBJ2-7	CSGSREGGYEQYF	TGCAGCGGAAGTAGGGAGGGCGGCTACGAGCAGTACTTC
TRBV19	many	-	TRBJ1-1	CASSIVLEQGTEAFF	TGTGCCAGTAGTATAGTTCTCGAGCAAGGGACTGAAGCTTTCTTT
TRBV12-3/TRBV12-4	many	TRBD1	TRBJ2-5	CASRYGTGVSTQYF	TGTGCCAGCAGATATGGGACAGGGGTTTCGACCCAGTACTTC
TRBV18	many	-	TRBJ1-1	CASSPPGGGAAEAFF	TGTGCCAGCTCACCGCCGGGGGGGGGCGCCGCTGAAGCTTTCTTT
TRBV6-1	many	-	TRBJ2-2	CASGELQGVGELFF	TGTGCCAGCGGCGAACTTCAGGGAGTCGGGGAGCTGTTTTTT